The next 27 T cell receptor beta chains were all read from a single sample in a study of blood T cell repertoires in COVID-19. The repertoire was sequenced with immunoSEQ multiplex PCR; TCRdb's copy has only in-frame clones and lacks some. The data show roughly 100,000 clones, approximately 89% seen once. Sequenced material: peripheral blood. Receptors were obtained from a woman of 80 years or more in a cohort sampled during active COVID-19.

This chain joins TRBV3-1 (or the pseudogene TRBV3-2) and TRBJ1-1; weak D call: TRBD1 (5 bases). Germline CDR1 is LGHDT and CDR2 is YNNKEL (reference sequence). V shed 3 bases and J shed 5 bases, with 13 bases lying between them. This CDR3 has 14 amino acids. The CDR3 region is CASSHVQAGTEAFF. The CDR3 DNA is TGTGCCAGCAGCCACGTACAGGCAGGGACTGAAGCTTTCTTT.

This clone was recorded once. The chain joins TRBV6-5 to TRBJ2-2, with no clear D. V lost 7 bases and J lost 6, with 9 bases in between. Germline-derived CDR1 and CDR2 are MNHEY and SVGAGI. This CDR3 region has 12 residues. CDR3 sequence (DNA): TGTGCCAGCAACCTGCGGCCCGGGGAGCTGTTTTTT. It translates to CASNLRPGELFF.

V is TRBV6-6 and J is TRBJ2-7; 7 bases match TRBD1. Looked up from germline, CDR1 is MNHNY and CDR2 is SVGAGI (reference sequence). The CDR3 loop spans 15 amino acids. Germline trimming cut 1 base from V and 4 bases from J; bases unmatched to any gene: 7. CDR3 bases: TGTGCCAGCAGTTACTACCGGGACAGCCCATACGAGCAGTACTTC. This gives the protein CASSYYRDSPYEQYF.

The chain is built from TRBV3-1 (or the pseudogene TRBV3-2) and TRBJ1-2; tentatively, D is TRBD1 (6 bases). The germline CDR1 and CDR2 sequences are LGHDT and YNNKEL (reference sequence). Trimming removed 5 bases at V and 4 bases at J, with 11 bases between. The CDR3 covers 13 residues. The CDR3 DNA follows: TGTGCCAGCAGCTACAGGGCTCCCTATGGCTACACCTTC. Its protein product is CASSYRAPYGYTF.

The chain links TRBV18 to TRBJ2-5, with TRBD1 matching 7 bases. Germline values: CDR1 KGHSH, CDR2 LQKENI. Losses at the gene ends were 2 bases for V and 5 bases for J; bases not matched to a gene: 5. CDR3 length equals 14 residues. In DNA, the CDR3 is TGTGCCAGCTCACCAGACAGGGCGAAGGAGACCCAGTACTTC. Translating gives CASSPDRAKETQYF.

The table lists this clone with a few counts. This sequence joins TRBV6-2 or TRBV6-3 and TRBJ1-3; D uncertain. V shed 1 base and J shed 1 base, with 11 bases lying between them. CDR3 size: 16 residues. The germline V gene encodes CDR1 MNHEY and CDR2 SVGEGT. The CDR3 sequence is CASSYLGGGSGNTIYF. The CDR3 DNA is TGTGCCAGCAGTTACTTGGGCGGAGGATCTGGAAACACCATATATTTT.

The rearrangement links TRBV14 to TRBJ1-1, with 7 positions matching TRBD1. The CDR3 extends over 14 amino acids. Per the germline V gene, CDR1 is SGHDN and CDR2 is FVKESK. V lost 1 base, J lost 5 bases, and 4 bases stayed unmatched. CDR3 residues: CASSQVVQGTEAFF. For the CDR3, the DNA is TGTGCCAGCAGCCAAGTGGTACAGGGGACTGAAGCTTTCTTT. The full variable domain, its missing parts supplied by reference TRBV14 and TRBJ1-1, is EAGVTQFPSHSVIEKGQTVTLRCDPISGHDNLYWYRRVMGKEIKFLLHFVKESKQDESGMPNNRFLAERTGGTYSTLKVQPAELEDSGVYFCASSQVVQGTEAFFGQGTRLTVV.

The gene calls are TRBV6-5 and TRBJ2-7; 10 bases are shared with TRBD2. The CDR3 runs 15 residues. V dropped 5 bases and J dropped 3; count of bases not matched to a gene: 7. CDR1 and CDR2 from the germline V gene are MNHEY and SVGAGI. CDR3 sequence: CASSLSSGSFYEQYF. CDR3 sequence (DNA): TGTGCCAGCAGTCTCTCTAGCGGGAGTTTCTACGAGCAGTACTTC.

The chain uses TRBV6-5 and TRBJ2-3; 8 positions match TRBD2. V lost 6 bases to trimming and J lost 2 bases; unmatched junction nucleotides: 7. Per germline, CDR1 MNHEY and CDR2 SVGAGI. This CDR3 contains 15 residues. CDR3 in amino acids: CASRLSGSHTDTQYF. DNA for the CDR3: TGTGCCAGCAGACTCAGCGGGAGTCACACAGATACGCAGTATTTT.

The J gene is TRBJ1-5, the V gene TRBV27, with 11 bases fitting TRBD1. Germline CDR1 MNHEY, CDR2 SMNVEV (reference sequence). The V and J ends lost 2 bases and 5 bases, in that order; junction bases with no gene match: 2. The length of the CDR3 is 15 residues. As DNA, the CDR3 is TGTGCCAGCAGTTTAAGGACAGGGGGCGATCAGCCCCAGCATTTT. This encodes CASSLRTGGDQPQHF.

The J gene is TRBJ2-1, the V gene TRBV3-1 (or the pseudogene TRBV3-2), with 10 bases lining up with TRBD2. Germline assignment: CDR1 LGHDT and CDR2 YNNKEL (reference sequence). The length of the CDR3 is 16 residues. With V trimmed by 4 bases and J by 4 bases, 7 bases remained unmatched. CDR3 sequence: CASSPSLAGAYNEQFF. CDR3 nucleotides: TGTGCCAGCAGCCCATCCCTAGCGGGGGCATACAATGAGCAGTTCTTC.

DNA for the CDR3: TGTGCCAGCAGTTCCCGCCGCAGTGAAGCTTTCTTT. Translated: CASSSRRSEAFF. V gene TRBV6-5 combines with J gene TRBJ1-1; D not resolved. Germline V lookup: CDR1 MNHEY, CDR2 SVGAGI. Trimming took 4 bases from V and 7 from J, leaving 10 bases between them. There are 12 residues in the CDR3.

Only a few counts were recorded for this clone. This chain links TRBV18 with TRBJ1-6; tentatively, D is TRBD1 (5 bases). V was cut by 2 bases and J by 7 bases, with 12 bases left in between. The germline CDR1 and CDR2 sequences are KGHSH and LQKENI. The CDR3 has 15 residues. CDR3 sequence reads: CASSPGAAENSPLHF. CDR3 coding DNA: TGTGCCAGCTCACCAGGGGCGGCGGAGAATTCACCCCTCCACTTT.

CDR3 nucleotide sequence: TGTGCCAGCAGTGAACTCATCGGGACAGGGGGCCGGGGGTACACAGATACGCAGTATTTT. Protein sequence: CASSELIGTGGRGYTDTQYF. The chain links TRBV6-1 to TRBJ2-3; 12 bases are shared with TRBD1. The V and J ends lost 2 bases and 2 bases, in that order; junction bases with no gene match: 14. The CDR3 has 20 amino acids. Germline V gene lookup returns CDR1 MNHNS and CDR2 SASEGT.

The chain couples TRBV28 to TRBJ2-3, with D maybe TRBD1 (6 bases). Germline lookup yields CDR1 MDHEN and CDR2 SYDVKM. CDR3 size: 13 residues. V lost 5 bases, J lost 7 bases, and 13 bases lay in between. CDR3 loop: CASSTGQQNTQYF. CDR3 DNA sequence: TGTGCCAGCAGTACAGGACAGCAGAATACGCAGTATTTT.

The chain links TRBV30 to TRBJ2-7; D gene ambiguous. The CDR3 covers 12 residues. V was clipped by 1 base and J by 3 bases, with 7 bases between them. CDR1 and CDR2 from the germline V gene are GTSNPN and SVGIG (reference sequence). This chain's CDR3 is CAWSAQIYEQYF. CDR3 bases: TGTGCCTGGAGTGCCCAGATCTACGAGCAGTACTTC.

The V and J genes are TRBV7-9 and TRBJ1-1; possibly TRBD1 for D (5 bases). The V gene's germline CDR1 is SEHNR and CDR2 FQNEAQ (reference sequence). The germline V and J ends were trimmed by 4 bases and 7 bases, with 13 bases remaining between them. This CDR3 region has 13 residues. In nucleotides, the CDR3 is TGTGCCAGCAGCTCAACCTCAGGGATTGAAGCTTTCTTT. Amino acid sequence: CASSSTSGIEAFF.

The CDR3 reads CASSVGGADTQYF. CDR3 bases: TGTGCCAGCAGCGTAGGGGGGGCAGATACGCAGTATTTT. This rearrangement joins TRBV9 to TRBJ2-3, with D perhaps matching TRBD2 (6 bases). This CDR3 spans 13 amino acids. Germline V gene sequence: CDR1 SGDLS, CDR2 YYNGEE. V was clipped by 0 bases and J by 4 bases, with 6 bases between them.

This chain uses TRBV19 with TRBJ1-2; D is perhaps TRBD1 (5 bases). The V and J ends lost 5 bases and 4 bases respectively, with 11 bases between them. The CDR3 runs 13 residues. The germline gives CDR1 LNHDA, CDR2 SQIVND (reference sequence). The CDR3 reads CASSPDSLYGYTF. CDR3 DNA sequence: TGTGCCAGTAGTCCCGACAGCCTCTATGGCTACACCTTC.

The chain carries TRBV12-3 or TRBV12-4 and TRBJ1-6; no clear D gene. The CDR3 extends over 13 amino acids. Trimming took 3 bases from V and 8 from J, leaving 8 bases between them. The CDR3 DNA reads TGTGCCAGCAGTTTGGCAGGTTATTCACCCCTCCACTTT. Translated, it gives CASSLAGYSPLHF.

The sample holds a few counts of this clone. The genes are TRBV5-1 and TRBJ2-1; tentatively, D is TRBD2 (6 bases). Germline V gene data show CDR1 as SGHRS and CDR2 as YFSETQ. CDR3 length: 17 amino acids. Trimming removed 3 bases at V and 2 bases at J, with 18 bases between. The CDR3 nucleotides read TGCGCCAGCAGCTCAGGGATGGCGGGATCCACCTACAATGAGCAGTTCTTC. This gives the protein CASSSGMAGSTYNEQFF.

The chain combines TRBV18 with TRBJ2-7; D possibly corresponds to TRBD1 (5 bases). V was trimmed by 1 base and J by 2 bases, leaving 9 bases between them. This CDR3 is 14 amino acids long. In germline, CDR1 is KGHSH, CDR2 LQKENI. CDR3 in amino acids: CASSPLEQAYEQYF. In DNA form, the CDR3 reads TGTGCCAGCTCACCACTTGAACAGGCCTACGAGCAGTACTTC.

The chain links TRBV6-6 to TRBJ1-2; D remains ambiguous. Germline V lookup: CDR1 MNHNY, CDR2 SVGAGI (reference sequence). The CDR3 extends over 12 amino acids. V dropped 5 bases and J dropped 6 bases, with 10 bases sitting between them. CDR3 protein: CASSQPTDGYTF. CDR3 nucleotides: TGTGCCAGCAGTCAACCGACTGATGGCTACACCTTC.

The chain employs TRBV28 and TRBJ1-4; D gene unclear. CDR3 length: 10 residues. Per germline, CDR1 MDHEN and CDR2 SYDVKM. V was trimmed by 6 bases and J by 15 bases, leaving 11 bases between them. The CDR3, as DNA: TGTGCCAGCAGCCCCGGGATCTTGTTTTTT. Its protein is CASSPGILFF.

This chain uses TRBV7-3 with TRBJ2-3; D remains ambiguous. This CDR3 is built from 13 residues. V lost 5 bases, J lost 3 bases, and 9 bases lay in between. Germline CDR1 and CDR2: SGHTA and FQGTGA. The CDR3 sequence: CASSPHPTDTQYF. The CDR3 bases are TGTGCCAGCAGCCCCCATCCAACAGATACGCAGTATTTT.

CDR3 loop: CASSRPQETQYF. The CDR3 nucleotides read TGTGCCAGCAGCCGTCCCCAAGAGACCCAGTACTTC. The rearrangement links TRBV7-9 to TRBJ2-5; D remains unclear. Deletions cut 5 bases from V and 1 base from J, with 5 bases between. The CDR3 is 12 residues long. Germline loops: CDR1 SEHNR, CDR2 FQNEAQ (reference sequence).

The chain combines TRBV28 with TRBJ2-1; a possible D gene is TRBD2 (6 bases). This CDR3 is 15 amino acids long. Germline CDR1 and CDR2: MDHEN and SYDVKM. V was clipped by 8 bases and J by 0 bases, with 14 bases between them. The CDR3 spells CASGAGGSSYNEQFF. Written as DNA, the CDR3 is TGTGCCAGCGGTGCCGGGGGAAGCTCCTACAATGAGCAGTTCTTC.